This T cell receptor beta chain was documented in a study of T cell changes during pregnancy in multiple sclerosis (dated by TCRdb to about 2019). Concerning the study at large: Changes in the T cell repertoire over the course of pregnancy were examined in this study in women with multiple sclerosis.

Reading from cysteine to phenylalanine, the CDR3 counts 17 amino acids. Just CDR3 DNA is preserved here, 51 bases in frame from base 1. V loses 0 bases of germline sequence and J loses 3 bases, and the interval between the two ends is 18 bases. CDR1 and CDR2 are read off the germline V gene as LGHNA and YNFKEQ. Library creation used the immunoSEQ multiplex PCR assay. TCRdb limited this immuneACCESS table to in-frame rearrangements with V and J called. A share of clones is missing; checked studies link under half to unresolved V genes, and the rest is unexplained. The sample profile shows 55,000 to 95,000 clones; 85% to 95% of them were found once. Of the sample, 2% to 2.5% is held by the ten largest clones. To note about this clone: Its cognate antigen has yet to be identified. Base qualities were left out, and no much larger clone turns up one base away.

The clonotype comes from a female donor in good health, enrolled as a control in a pregnancy study. The chain was built from TRBV4-2 and TRBJ2-7; TRBD2 could be the D gene, as 6 bases match. The sample consisted of peripheral blood, taken in the second trimester of pregnancy. The nucleotide sequence is TGTGCCAGCAGCCAAGACAAAGTTCGTGGAGGGAACTACGAGCAGTACTTC. Its amino acids are CASSQDKVRGGNYEQYF.